This TCR beta chain was identified in a study of CD8+CD57+ T cells in acquired aplastic anemia. Study-level findings and limits: CD8+ Simpson's diversity in patients was not significantly different from that in controls.

This clonotype was seen a few times. Antigen specificity is unknown. Trimming removed 2 bases from V and 6 bases from J, with 7 bases in between. The V gene's germline CDR1 is SEHNR and CDR2 FQNEAQ (reference sequence). The CDR3 runs 12 residues. Genomic DNA, serving as template, underwent TCR beta VDJ and CDR3 profiling. TCRdb passed the reads through MiXCR, listing each CDR3 protein once. The table lists some 290,000 distinct CDR3 sequences, around 60% of them singletons. The J gene is TRBJ2-5, the V gene TRBV7-9, with D perhaps matching TRBD1 (5 bases). The receptor was derived from a human donor with severe aplastic anemia or a healthy control (not recorded which). The sequencing sample was made of sorted CD4+, CD8+, or CD8+CD57+ T cells (not recorded which) from PBMCs. The CDR3 DNA reads as TGTGCCAGCAGCTTAAAGGGGCAGACCCAGTACTTC. Translating it yields CASSLKGQTQYF.